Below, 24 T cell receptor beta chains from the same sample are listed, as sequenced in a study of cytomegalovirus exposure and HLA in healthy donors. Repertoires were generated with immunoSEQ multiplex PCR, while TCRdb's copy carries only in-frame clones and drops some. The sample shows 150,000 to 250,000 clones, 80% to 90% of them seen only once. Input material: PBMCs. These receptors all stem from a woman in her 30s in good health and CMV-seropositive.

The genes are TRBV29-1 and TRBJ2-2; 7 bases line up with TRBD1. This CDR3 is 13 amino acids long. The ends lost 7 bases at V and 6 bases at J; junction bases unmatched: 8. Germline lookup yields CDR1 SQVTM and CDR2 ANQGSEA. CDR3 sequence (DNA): TGCAGCGCCGTGACAGGGCCCGCCGGGGAGCTGTTTTTT. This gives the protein CSAVTGPAGELFF.

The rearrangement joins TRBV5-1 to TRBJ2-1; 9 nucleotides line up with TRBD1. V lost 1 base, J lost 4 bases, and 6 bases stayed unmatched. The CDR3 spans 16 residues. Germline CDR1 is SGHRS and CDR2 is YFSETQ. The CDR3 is CASSLFGTGTYNEQFF. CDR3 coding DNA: TGCGCCAGCAGCTTGTTCGGGACAGGGACATACAATGAGCAGTTCTTC.

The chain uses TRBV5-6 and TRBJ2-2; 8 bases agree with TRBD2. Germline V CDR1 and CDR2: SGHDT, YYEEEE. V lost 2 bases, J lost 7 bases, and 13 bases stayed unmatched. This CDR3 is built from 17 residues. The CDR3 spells CASSFVSGSVRDGELFF. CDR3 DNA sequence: TGTGCCAGCAGCTTTGTCAGCGGGAGTGTTCGGGACGGGGAGCTGTTTTTT. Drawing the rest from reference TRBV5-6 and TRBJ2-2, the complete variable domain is DAGVTQSPTHLIKTRGQQVTLRCSPKSGHDTVSWYQQALGQGPQFIFQYYEEEERQRGNFPDRFSGHQFPNYSSELNVNALLLGDSALYLCASSFVSGSVRDGELFFGEGSRLTVL.

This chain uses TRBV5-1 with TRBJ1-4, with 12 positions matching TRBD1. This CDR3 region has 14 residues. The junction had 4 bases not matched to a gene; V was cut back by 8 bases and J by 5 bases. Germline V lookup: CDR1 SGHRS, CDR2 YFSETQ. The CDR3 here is CASGTGGANEKLFF. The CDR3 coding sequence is TGCGCCAGTGGGACAGGGGGCGCGAATGAAAAACTGTTTTTT.

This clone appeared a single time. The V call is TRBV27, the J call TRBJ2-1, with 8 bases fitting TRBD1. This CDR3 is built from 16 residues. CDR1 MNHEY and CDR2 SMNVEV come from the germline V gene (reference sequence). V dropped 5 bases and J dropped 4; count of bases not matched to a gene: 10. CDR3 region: CASSTIRGPNYNEQFF. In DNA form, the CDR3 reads TGTGCCAGCAGTACTATCAGGGGGCCCAATTACAATGAGCAGTTCTTC.

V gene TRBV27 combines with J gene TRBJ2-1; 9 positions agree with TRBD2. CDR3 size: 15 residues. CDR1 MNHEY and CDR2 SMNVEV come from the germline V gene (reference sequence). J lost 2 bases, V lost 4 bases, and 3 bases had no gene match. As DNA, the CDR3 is TGTGCCAGCAGTTCGCGGGGGGGACCCTACAATGAGCAGTTCTTC. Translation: CASSSRGGPYNEQFF.

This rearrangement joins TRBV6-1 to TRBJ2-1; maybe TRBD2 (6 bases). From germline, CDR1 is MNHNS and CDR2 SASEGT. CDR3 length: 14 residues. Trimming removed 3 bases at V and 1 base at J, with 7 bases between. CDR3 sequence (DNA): TGTGCCAGCAGTGAGGGGGGATCCTACAATGAGCAGTTCTTC. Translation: CASSEGGSYNEQFF.

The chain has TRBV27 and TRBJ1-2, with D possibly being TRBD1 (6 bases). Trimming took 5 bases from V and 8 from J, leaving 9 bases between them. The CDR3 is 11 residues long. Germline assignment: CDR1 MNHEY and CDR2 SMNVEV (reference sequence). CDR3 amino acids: CASSPGDGYTF. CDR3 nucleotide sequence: TGTGCCAGCAGTCCAGGGGACGGCTACACCTTC.

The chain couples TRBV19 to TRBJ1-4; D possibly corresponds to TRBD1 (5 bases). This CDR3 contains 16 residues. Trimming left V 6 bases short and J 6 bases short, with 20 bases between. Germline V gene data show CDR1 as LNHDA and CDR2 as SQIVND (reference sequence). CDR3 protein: CASRNILGARDEKLFF. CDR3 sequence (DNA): TGTGCCAGTAGGAACATCCTTGGGGCGCGAGATGAAAAACTGTTTTTT.

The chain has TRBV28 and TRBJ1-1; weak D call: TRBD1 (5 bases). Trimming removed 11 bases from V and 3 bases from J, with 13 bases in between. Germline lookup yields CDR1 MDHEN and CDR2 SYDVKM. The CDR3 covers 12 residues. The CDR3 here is CAGGGAYTEAFF. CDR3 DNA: TGTGCCGGCGGAGGGGCATACACTGAAGCTTTCTTT.

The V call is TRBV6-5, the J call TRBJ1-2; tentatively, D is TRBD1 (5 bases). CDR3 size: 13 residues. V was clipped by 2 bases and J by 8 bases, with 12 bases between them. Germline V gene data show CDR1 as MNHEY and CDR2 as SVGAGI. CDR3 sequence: CASSYIRVWGYTF. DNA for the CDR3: TGTGCCAGCAGTTACATCAGGGTTTGGGGCTACACCTTC.

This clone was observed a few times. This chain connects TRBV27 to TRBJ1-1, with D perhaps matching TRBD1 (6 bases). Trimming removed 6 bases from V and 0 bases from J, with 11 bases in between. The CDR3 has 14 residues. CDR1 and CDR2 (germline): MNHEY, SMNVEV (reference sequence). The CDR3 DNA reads TGTGCCAGCAGGAATACAGGGTTGAACACTGAAGCTTTCTTT. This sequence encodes CASRNTGLNTEAFF.

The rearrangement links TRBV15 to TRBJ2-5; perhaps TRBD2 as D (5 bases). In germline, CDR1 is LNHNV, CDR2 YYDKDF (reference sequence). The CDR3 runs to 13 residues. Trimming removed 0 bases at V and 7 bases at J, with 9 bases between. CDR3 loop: CATSRDLRGTQYF. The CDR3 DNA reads TGTGCCACCAGCAGAGATCTCCGGGGGACCCAGTACTTC.

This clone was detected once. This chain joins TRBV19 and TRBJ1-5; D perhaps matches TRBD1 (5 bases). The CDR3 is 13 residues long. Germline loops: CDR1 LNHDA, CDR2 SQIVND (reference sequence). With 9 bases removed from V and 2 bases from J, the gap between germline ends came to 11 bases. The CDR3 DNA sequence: TGTGCCAGCCGGGACTTCGGCAATCAGCCCCAGCATTTT. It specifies CASRDFGNQPQHF.

The CDR3 region is CASSLAGSDQPQHF. CDR3 DNA sequence: TGTGCCAGCAGCTTGGCGGGGTCGGATCAGCCCCAGCATTTT. This chain links TRBV5-4 with TRBJ1-5; D remains unclear. Between the trimmed V and J ends, which lost 0 bases and 5 bases, there was a span of 9 bases. The CDR3 has 14 amino acids. Germline CDR1 is SGHNT and CDR2 is YYREEE (reference sequence). Combining the CDR3 with reference TRBV5-4 and TRBJ1-5 gives the whole variable domain ETGVTQSPTHLIKTRGQQVTLRCSSQSGHNTVSWYQQALGQGPQFIFQYYREEENGRGNFPPRFSGLQFPNYSSELNVNALELDDSALYLCASSLAGSDQPQHFGDGTRLSIL.

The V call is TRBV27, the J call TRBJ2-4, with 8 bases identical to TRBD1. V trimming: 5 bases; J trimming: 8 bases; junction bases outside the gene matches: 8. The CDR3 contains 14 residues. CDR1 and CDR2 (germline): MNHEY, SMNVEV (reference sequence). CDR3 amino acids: CASSLTGGRDIQYF. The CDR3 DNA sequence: TGTGCCAGCAGTCTCACAGGGGGGCGGGACATTCAGTACTTC.

The CDR3 DNA is TGTGCCAGCAGTTTACTAACAGGGGGCAATCAGCCCCAGCATTTT. The encoded protein is CASSLLTGGNQPQHF. The chain has TRBV28 and TRBJ1-5, with 7 bases lining up with TRBD1. Germline V lookup: CDR1 MDHEN, CDR2 SYDVKM. CDR3 length equals 15 residues. V was clipped by 2 bases and J by 2 bases; unmatched bases: 3.

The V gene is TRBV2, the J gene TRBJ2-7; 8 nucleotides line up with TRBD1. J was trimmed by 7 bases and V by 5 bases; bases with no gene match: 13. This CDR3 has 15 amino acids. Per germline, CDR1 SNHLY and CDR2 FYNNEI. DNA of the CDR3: TGTGCCAGCAGTATTCCGGGACAGGCAATGGGTGAGCAGTACTTC. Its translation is CASSIPGQAMGEQYF.

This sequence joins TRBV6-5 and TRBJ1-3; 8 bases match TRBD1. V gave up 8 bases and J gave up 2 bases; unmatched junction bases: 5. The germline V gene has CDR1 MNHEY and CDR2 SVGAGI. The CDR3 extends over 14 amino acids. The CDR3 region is CASGTGEPGNTIYF. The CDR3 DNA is TGTGCCAGCGGGACAGGCGAACCTGGAAACACCATATATTTT.

CDR3 DNA sequence: TGTGCCAGTATGGTGCTTCGGGGCGGGGAGCTGTTTTTT. Its protein product is CASMVLRGGELFF. The gene calls are TRBV19 and TRBJ2-2; D is possibly TRBD2 (5 bases). The CDR3 has 13 amino acids. The V gene's germline CDR1 is LNHDA and CDR2 SQIVND (reference sequence). V lost 7 bases to trimming and J lost 7 bases, with 13 bases between them.

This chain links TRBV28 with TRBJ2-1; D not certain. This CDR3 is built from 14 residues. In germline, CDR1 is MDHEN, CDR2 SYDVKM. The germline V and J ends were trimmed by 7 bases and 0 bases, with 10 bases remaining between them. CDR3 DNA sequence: TGTGCCAGCACCCGATCGAGCTCCTACAATGAGCAGTTCTTC. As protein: CASTRSSSYNEQFF.

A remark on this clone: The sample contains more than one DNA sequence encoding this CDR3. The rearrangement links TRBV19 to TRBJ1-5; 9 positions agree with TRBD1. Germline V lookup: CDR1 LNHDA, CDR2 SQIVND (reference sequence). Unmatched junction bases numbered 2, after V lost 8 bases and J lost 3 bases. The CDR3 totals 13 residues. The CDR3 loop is CASRTGVNQPQHF. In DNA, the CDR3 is TGTGCCAGTCGGACAGGGGTCAATCAGCCCCAGCATTTT.

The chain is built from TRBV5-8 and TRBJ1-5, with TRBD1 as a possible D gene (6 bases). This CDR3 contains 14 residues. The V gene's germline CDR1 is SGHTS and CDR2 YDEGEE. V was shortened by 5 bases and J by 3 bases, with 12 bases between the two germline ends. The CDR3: CASSPRDINQPQHF. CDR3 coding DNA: TGTGCCAGCAGTCCCCGGGACATCAATCAGCCCCAGCATTTT.

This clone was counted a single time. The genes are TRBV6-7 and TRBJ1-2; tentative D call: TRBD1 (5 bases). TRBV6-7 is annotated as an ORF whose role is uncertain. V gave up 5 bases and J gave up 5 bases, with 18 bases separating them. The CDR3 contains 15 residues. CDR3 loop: CASSNRKPGGYGYTF. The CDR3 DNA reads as TGTGCCAGCAGTAATCGAAAGCCGGGGGGGTATGGCTACACCTTC.